The rows below give T cell receptor beta chains drawn from one sample of a study of vaccination and CD4 T cells after COVID-19. TCRdb recomputed calls from the PCR reads with MiXCR, one row per CDR3 protein. Among under 25,000 distinct CDR3 sequences listed, 45% to 50% were seen once. No antigens are known for them. Sequenced: CD4+ T cells from blood, cultured in vitro. These receptor sequences come from a human donor who had recovered from COVID-19. Each CDR3 is given with its conserved first and last residue.

j_call: TRBJ2-7
v_call: TRBV2
cdr3_aa: CASSPGRPYEQYF

j_call: TRBJ2-7
v_call: TRBV9
cdr3_aa: CASSVGVGTGGRNEQYF

j_call: TRBJ1-2
v_call: TRBV5-1
cdr3_aa: CASSPSGDPNYGYTF

j_call: TRBJ2-1
v_call: TRBV19
cdr3_aa: CASSNQGGTNNEQFF

j_call: TRBJ1-2
v_call: TRBV28
cdr3_aa: CASSAQPGYTF

j_call: TRBJ1-5
v_call: TRBV18
cdr3_aa: CASSPRQGHQPQHF

j_call: TRBJ1-5
v_call: TRBV6-2/TRBV6-3
cdr3_aa: CASSYSIVGTGLLRDNQPQHF

j_call: TRBJ1-1
v_call: TRBV19
cdr3_aa: CASSITGGGEAFF

j_call: TRBJ1-6
v_call: TRBV20-1
cdr3_aa: CSVPGGGNSPLHF

j_call: TRBJ1-1
v_call: TRBV29-1
cdr3_aa: CSVETGYTEAFF

j_call: TRBJ2-3
v_call: TRBV5-8
cdr3_aa: CASWAGYGDTQYF

j_call: TRBJ1-6
v_call: TRBV6-1
cdr3_aa: CASSSRGPNSPLHF

j_call: TRBJ1-1
v_call: TRBV7-9
cdr3_aa: CASSTRTDLNTEAFF

j_call: TRBJ2-7
v_call: TRBV6-2/TRBV6-3
cdr3_aa: CASSYGVGEQYF

j_call: TRBJ1-1
v_call: TRBV9
cdr3_aa: CASSAGRGEAFF

j_call: TRBJ2-2
v_call: TRBV6-1
cdr3_aa: CATESKGLAGELFF

j_call: TRBJ1-1
v_call: TRBV18
cdr3_aa: CASSHRNTEAFF

j_call: TRBJ2-7
v_call: TRBV6-5
cdr3_aa: CASSYSQSSYEQYF

j_call: TRBJ1-1
v_call: TRBV7-8
cdr3_aa: CASSLREGTTEAFF

j_call: TRBJ2-7
v_call: TRBV11-2
cdr3_aa: CASSSDRVIGEQYF

j_call: TRBJ1-2
v_call: TRBV24-1
cdr3_aa: CATSDAGTGLNYGYTF

j_call: TRBJ1-6
v_call: TRBV20-1
cdr3_aa: CSASGADNSPLHF

j_call: TRBJ1-5
v_call: TRBV12-3/TRBV12-4
cdr3_aa: CASSRDPGQGGQPQHF

j_call: TRBJ1-1
v_call: TRBV6-5
cdr3_aa: CASSYSGGTLGTEAFF

j_call: TRBJ1-1
v_call: TRBV20-1
cdr3_aa: CSAPQGRMNTEAFF

j_call: TRBJ1-2
v_call: TRBV12-3/TRBV12-4
cdr3_aa: CASSLDVRESYGYTF

j_call: TRBJ1-2
v_call: TRBV9
cdr3_aa: CASSEGGGGWYGYTF

j_call: TRBJ2-7
v_call: TRBV27
cdr3_aa: CASNAGSGSREQYF

j_call: TRBJ2-7
v_call: TRBV27
cdr3_aa: CASSPLRLGGDEQYF

j_call: TRBJ2-1
v_call: TRBV7-2
cdr3_aa: CASRASGRGTYNEQFF

j_call: TRBJ1-1
v_call: TRBV11-2
cdr3_aa: CASSLVGTANTEAFF

j_call: TRBJ2-1
v_call: TRBV20-1
cdr3_aa: CSATIAGPDYNEQFF

j_call: TRBJ1-2
v_call: TRBV12-3/TRBV12-4
cdr3_aa: CASSFQGDLGYTF

j_call: TRBJ1-2
v_call: TRBV21-1
cdr3_aa: CASAQTGTIYGYTF

j_call: TRBJ1-2
v_call: TRBV6-1
cdr3_aa: CASSGRTGEDYTF

j_call: TRBJ2-5
v_call: TRBV12-5
cdr3_aa: CASGPTSQETQYF

j_call: TRBJ2-2
v_call: TRBV19
cdr3_aa: CASSIGRLRTGELFF

j_call: TRBJ1-5
v_call: TRBV6-2/TRBV6-3
cdr3_aa: CASSYTTQGNQPQHF

j_call: TRBJ2-5
v_call: TRBV7-2
cdr3_aa: CASSSQSAVQETQYF

j_call: TRBJ1-4
v_call: TRBV12-3/TRBV12-4
cdr3_aa: CASQGQPQKLFF

j_call: TRBJ2-2
v_call: TRBV6-1
cdr3_aa: CASSRQRDTGELFF

j_call: TRBJ1-2
v_call: TRBV6-1
cdr3_aa: CASRLRAGYGYTF

j_call: TRBJ2-7
v_call: TRBV5-1
cdr3_aa: CASSLTGQSSYEQYF

j_call: TRBJ1-4
v_call: TRBV7-8
cdr3_aa: CASSLGNHGLTEKLFF

j_call: TRBJ2-6
v_call: TRBV7-7
cdr3_aa: CASSSQLASGANVLTF

j_call: TRBJ2-1
v_call: TRBV7-2
cdr3_aa: CASSPTGGGQFF

j_call: TRBJ1-2
v_call: TRBV20-1
cdr3_aa: CSAYMDRVGYGYTF

j_call: TRBJ2-7
v_call: TRBV29-1
cdr3_aa: CSVVTGLGNYEQYF

j_call: TRBJ2-2
v_call: TRBV7-2
cdr3_aa: CASSPRGSSANTGELFF

j_call: TRBJ1-2
v_call: TRBV6-5
cdr3_aa: CASSSPRRDGYTF

j_call: TRBJ1-2
v_call: TRBV20-1
cdr3_aa: CSARDVGGPYGYTF

j_call: TRBJ2-7
v_call: TRBV20-1
cdr3_aa: CSARGGFFDEQYF

j_call: TRBJ2-7
v_call: TRBV18
cdr3_aa: CASSLALGDVDSYEQYF